The 9 T cell receptor beta chains listed next were all sequenced from one sample in a study of blood T cell repertoires in COVID-19. Profiled with immunoSEQ multiplex PCR; TCRdb holds only in-frame clones, not every one. Of roughly 230,000 clones listed, 70% to 90% are singletons. The sequenced sample was peripheral blood. Receptor source: a human donor in a cohort sampled during active COVID-19.

The chain has TRBV7-6 and TRBJ1-5; 7 bases are shared with TRBD1. The CDR3 length is 15 residues. The V gene end was trimmed by 1 base and the J gene end by 7 bases; junction bases not matched to a gene: 7. Germline V gives CDR1 SGHVS, CDR2 FNYEAQ. In DNA form, the CDR3 reads TGTGCCAGCAGCTTAGAAGTGAGGGGGCGGCAGCCCCAGCATTTT. Translating it yields CASSLEVRGRQPQHF.

In its sample, this clone was seen once. The V and J genes are TRBV7-8 and TRBJ2-5; 10 nucleotides align to TRBD2. The CDR3 is made up of 16 amino acids. The V gene's germline CDR1 is SGHVS and CDR2 FQNEAQ. J was trimmed by 5 bases and V by 5 bases; bases with no gene match: 11. The CDR3 coding sequence is TGTGCCAGCAGCACCTCAGCGGGAGGGCCGAGGGAGACCCAGTACTTC. Translated: CASSTSAGGPRETQYF.

This clone was found a few times. This rearrangement joins TRBV5-1 to TRBJ1-2, with D maybe TRBD1 (6 bases). Trimming stripped 3 bases from V and 6 bases from J, with 9 bases between. Germline V gene sequence: CDR1 SGHRS, CDR2 YFSETQ. The CDR3 has 12 residues. The CDR3 loop reads CASSSSGDGYTF. In DNA, the CDR3 is TGCGCCAGCAGCTCCTCAGGGGATGGCTACACCTTC.

About this clone itself: The sample carries other DNA sequences with the same CDR3. The chain uses TRBV12-3 or TRBV12-4 and TRBJ1-2; 7 bases fit TRBD1. Unmatched junction bases numbered 4, after V lost 8 bases and J lost 4 bases. This CDR3 region has 12 residues. CDR3 region: CASSPGGYGYTF. CDR3 bases: TGTGCCAGCTCACCAGGGGGCTATGGCTACACCTTC.

The V and J genes are TRBV7-3 and TRBJ2-7; TRBD1 agrees at 7 bases. V lost 4 bases, J lost 4 bases, and 13 bases stayed unmatched. The CDR3 consists of 16 residues. Germline V gives CDR1 SGHTA, CDR2 FQGTGA. CDR3 loop: CASSSYPKGAKYEQYF. The CDR3 region has the DNA TGTGCCAGCAGCTCCTACCCAAAGGGGGCGAAGTACGAGCAGTACTTC.

This clone appeared a single time. The rearrangement links TRBV19 to TRBJ1-5; TRBD1 matches at 7 bases. With V trimmed by 6 bases and J by 6 bases, 8 bases remained unmatched. Germline V gene data show CDR1 as LNHDA and CDR2 as SQIVND (reference sequence). This CDR3 contains 14 residues. The CDR3 loop is CASSETGEGQPQHF. Written as DNA, the CDR3 is TGTGCCAGTAGCGAAACAGGGGAAGGTCAGCCCCAGCATTTT.

This sequence joins TRBV5-1 and TRBJ2-7; 10 bases fit TRBD1. The CDR3 is made up of 14 amino acids. Looked up from germline, CDR1 is SGHRS and CDR2 is YFSETQ. J gave up 2 bases and V 3 bases, and 2 bases lay outside the gene matches. The CDR3, as DNA: TGCGCCAGCAGCTATGGACAGGGGGCCTACGAGCAGTACTTC. Residues: CASSYGQGAYEQYF.

In nucleotides, the CDR3 is TGTGCCAGCAGGTTACTAGCGGGAGTTACCCCCGGGGAGCTGTTTTTT. As protein: CASRLLAGVTPGELFF. V gene TRBV2 combines with J gene TRBJ2-2; 11 bases match TRBD2. J was trimmed by 6 bases and V by 6 bases; bases with no gene match: 9. Germline V gives CDR1 SNHLY, CDR2 FYNNEI. This CDR3 has 16 amino acids.

This chain connects TRBV6-5 to TRBJ2-1; D ambiguous. Germline V lookup: CDR1 MNHEY, CDR2 SVGAGI. This CDR3 contains 11 residues. Trimming shortened V by 5 bases and J by 4 bases, and 3 bases separated the two germline ends. DNA of the CDR3: TGTGCCAGCAGTCAATACAATGAGCAGTTCTTC. This encodes CASSQYNEQFF.